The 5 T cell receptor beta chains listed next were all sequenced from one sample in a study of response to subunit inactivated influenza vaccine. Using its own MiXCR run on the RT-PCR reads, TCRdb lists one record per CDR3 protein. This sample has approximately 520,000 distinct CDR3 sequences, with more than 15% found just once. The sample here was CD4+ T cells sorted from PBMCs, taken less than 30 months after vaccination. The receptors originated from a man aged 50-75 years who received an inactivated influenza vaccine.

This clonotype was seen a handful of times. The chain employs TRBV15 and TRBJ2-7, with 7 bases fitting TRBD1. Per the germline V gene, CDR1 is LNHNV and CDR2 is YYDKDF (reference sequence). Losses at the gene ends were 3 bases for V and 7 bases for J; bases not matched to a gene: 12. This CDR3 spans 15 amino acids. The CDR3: CATSRETGLLTEQYF. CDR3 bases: TGTGCCACCAGCAGGGAGACAGGGCTTCTAACGGAGCAGTACTTC.

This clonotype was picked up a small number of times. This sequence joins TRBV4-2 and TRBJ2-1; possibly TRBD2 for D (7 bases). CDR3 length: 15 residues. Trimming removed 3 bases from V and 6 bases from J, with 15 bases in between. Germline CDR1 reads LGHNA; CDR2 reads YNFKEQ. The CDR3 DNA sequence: TGTGCCAGCAGCCAGGGGGCGGGAGACAGCAATGAGCAGTTCTTC. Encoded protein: CASSQGAGDSNEQFF.

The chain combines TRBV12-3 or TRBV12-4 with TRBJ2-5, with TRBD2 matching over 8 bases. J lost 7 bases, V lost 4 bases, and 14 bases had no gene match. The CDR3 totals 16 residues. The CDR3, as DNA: TGTGCCAGCAGTTCGGTGGGCGCGGGGGGCGTTTGGACCCAGTACTTC. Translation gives CASSSVGAGGVWTQYF.

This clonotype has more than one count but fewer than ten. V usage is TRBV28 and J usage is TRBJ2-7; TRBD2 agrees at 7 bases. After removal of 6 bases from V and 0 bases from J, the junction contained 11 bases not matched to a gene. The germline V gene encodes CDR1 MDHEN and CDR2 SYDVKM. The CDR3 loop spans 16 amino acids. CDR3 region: CASSSAGVEGSYEQYF. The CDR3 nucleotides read TGTGCCAGCAGCTCGGCGGGGGTGGAGGGCTCCTACGAGCAGTACTTC.

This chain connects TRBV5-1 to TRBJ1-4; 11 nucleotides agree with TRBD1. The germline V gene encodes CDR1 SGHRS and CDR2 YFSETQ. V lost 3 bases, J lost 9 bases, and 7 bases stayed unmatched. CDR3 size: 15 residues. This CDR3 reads CASSWGTGGNKKLFF. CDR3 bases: TGCGCCAGCAGCTGGGGGACAGGGGGGAATAAAAAACTGTTTTTT.